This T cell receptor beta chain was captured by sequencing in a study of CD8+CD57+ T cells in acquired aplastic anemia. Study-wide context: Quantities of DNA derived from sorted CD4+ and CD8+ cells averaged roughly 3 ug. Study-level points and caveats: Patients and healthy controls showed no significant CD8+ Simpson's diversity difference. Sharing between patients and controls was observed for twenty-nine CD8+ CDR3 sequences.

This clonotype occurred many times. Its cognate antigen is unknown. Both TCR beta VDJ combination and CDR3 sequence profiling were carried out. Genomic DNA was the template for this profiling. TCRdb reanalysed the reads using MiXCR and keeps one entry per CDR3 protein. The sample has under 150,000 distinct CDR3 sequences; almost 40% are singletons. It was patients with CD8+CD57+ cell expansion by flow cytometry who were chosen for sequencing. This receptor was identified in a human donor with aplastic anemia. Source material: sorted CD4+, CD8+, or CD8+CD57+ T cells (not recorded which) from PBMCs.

The CDR3 reads CASSLWGGFEDEQYF. CDR3 nucleotide sequence: TGCGCCAGCAGCTTGTGGGGGGGGTTTGAGGACGAGCAGTACTTC. J is TRBJ2-7 and V is TRBV5-1; 7 bases agree with TRBD2. The V and J ends lost 1 base and 5 bases, in that order; junction bases with no gene match: 9. Germline CDR1 SGHRS, CDR2 YFSETQ. The CDR3 is 15 residues long.